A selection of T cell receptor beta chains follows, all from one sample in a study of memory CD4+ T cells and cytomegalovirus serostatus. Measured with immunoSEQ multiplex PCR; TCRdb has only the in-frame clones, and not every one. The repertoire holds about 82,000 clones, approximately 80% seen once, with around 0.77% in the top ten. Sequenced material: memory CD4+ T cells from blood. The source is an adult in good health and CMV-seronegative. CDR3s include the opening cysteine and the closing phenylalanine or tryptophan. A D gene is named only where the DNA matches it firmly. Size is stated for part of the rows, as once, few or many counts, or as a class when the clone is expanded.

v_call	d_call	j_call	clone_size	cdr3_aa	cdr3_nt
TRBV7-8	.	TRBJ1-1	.	CASSRLDMNTEAFF	TGTGCCAGCAGCCGACTTGACATGAACACTGAAGCTTTCTTT
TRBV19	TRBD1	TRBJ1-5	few	CASGTAPESNQPQHF	TGTGCCAGTGGGACAGCCCCCGAGAGCAATCAGCCCCAGCATTTT
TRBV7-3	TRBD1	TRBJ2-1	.	CASSPGGQGSYNEQFF	TGTGCCAGCAGTCCAGGGGGACAGGGGTCCTACAATGAGCAGTTCTTC
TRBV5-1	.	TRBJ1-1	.	CASSLDMGMPNTEAFF	TGCGCCAGCAGCTTGGATATGGGGATGCCGAACACTGAAGCTTTCTTT
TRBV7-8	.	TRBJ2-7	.	CASSYQVPYEQYF	TGTGCCAGCAGCTATCAGGTCCCCTACGAGCAGTACTTC
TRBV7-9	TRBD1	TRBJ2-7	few	CASSLGTGGEKYF	TGTGCCAGCAGCCTCGGGACAGGGGGAGAGAAGTACTTC
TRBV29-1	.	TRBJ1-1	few	CSVVGQRDTEAFF	TGCAGCGTTGTAGGGCAGCGAGACACTGAAGCTTTCTTT
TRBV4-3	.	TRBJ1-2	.	CASSQDRQGGYGYTF	TGCGCCAGCAGCCAAGATCGGCAGGGTGGCTATGGCTACACCTTC
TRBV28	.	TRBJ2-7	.	CASSLVGRYEQYF	TGTGCCAGCAGTTTAGTCGGCAGGTACGAGCAGTACTTC
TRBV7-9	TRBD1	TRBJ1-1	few	CASRETGMNTEAFF	TGTGCCAGCAGGGAGACAGGGATGAACACTGAAGCTTTCTTT
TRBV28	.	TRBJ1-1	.	CASSSPAPNGRLEAFF	TGTGCCAGCAGTTCCCCCGCCCCTAACGGGAGATTGGAAGCTTTCTTT
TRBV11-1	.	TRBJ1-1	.	CASSLGGKGGVGTEAFF	TGTGCCAGCAGCTTAGGAGGCAAGGGGGGTGTCGGCACTGAAGCTTTCTTT
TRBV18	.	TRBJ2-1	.	CASSDAQGSWDEQFF	TGTGCCAGCTCGGACGCTCAGGGGTCTTGGGATGAGCAGTTCTTC
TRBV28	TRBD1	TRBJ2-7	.	CASSSRQGRVEQYF	TGTGCCAGCAGTTCCAGACAGGGGCGGGTCGAGCAGTACTTC
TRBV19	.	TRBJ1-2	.	CASSMESLLNYGYTF	TGTGCCAGTAGTATGGAAAGCCTTCTTAACTATGGCTACACCTTC
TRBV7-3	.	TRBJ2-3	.	CASSLVSQGWGDTQYF	TGTGCCAGCAGCTTAGTCAGCCAAGGGTGGGGAGATACGCAGTATTTT
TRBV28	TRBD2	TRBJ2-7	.	CASRASGGLYEQYF	TGTGCCAGCAGGGCTAGCGGGGGCCTCTACGAGCAGTACTTC
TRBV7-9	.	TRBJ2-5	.	CASSLGGNQETQYF	TGTGCCAGCAGCCTAGGGGGAAACCAAGAGACCCAGTACTTC
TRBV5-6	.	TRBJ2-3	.	CASSSLLSSTDTQYF	TGTGCCAGCAGCTCACTCCTCTCGAGCACAGATACGCAGTATTTT
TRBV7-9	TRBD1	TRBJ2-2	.	CASSLRTGAGELFF	TGTGCCAGCAGCTTAAGGACAGGGGCCGGGGAGCTGTTTTTT
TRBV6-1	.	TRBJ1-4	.	CASSEAKGAGDEKLFF	TGTGCCAGCAGTGAAGCGAAGGGAGCAGGCGATGAAAAACTGTTTTTT
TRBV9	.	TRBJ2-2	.	CASSVASVGGELFF	TGTGCCAGCAGCGTAGCGTCCGTGGGCGGGGAGCTGTTTTTT
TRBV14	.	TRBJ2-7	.	CASSQAGSYEQYF	TGTGCCAGCAGCCAAGCTGGGTCCTACGAGCAGTACTTC
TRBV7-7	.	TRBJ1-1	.	CASSPLPTLNTEAFF	TGTGCTAGCAGCCCCCTTCCCACCTTGAACACTGAAGCTTTCTTT
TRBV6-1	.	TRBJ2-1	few	CASRREHNEQFF	TGTGCCAGCAGGAGAGAGCACAATGAGCAGTTCTTC
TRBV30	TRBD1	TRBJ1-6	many	CAWSGGQDNSPLHF	TGTGCCTGGAGTGGCGGACAGGATAATTCACCCCTCCACTTT
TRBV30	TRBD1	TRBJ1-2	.	CAWSVPPGQGEYGYGYTF	TGTGCCTGGAGTGTTCCGCCGGGACAGGGGGAATATGGCTATGGCTACACCTTC
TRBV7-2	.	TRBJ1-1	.	CASSTGGLSAEAFF	TGTGCCAGCAGTACGGGCGGGTTGAGCGCTGAAGCTTTCTTT
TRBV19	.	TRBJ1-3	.	CASSTPTGSGNTIYF	TGTGCCAGTAGCACCCCTACAGGGTCTGGAAACACCATATATTTT
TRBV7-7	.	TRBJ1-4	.	CASASGTPGEKLFF	TGTGCTAGCGCCTCCGGAACGCCTGGTGAAAAACTGTTTTTT
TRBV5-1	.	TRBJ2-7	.	CASTGVQGGGREQYF	TGCGCCAGCACAGGGGTCCAGGGAGGAGGTAGGGAGCAGTACTTC
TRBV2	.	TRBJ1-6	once	CASSEALPAPDSPLHF	TGTGCCAGCAGTGAAGCGCTTCCCGCCCCCGATTCACCCCTCCACTTT
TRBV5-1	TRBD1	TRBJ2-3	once	CASTQTGVSTDTQYF	TGCGCCAGCACACAAACAGGGGTCAGCACAGATACGCAGTATTTT
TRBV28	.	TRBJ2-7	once	CASSLTYEQYF	TGTGCCAGCAGTTTGACCTACGAGCAGTACTTC
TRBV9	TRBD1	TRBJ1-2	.	CASQGQGLRGYTF	TGTGCCAGCCAGGGACAGGGCTTGAGGGGCTACACCTTC
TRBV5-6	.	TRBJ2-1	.	CASTGAAEQFF	TGTGCCAGCACAGGAGCCGCTGAGCAGTTCTTC
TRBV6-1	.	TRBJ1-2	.	CASSEDSNYGYTF	TGTGCCAGCAGTGAGGACAGCAACTATGGCTACACCTTC
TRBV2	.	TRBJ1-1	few	CASRGLTEAFF	TGTGCCAGCAGGGGCCTCACTGAAGCTTTCTTT
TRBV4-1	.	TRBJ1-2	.	CASSQVQGREGGYTF	TGCGCCAGCAGCCAAGTTCAGGGGCGGGAGGGCGGCTACACCTTC
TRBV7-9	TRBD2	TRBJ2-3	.	CASSLGASGSTDTQYF	TGTGCCAGCAGCTTAGGGGCTAGCGGGTCGACAGATACGCAGTATTTT
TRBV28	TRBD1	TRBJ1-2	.	CASSLGQGVYGYTF	TGTGCCAGCAGTTTAGGACAGGGTGTCTATGGCTACACCTTC
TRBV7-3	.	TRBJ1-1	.	CASSFARGDTEAFF	TGTGCCAGCAGCTTTGCCCGGGGAGACACTGAAGCTTTCTTT
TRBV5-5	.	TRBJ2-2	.	CASSGPGLNTGELFF	TGTGCCAGCAGTGGGCCTGGACTGAACACCGGGGAGCTGTTTTTT
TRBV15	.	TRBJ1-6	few	CATSEQGRYNSPLHF	TGTGCCACCAGCGAACAGGGACGCTATAATTCACCCCTCCACTTT
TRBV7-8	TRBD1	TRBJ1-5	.	CASSLAWQGAGQPQHF	TGTGCCAGCAGCTTAGCGTGGCAGGGGGCCGGGCAGCCCCAGCATTTT
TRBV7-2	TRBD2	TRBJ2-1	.	CASSATSGSYNEQFF	TGTGCCAGCAGCGCGACTAGCGGCTCATACAATGAGCAGTTCTTC
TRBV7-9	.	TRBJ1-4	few	CASTLVGTNEKLFF	TGTGCCAGCACCCTCGTGGGGACGAATGAAAAACTGTTTTTT
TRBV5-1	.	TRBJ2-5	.	CASSFTNSHEETQYF	TGCGCCAGCAGCTTCACAAACTCACATGAAGAGACCCAGTACTTC
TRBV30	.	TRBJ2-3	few	CAWSAADTQYF	TGTGCCTGGAGTGCCGCAGATACGCAGTATTTT
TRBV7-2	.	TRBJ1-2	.	CASSTGQSAYGYTF	TGTGCCAGCTCCACTGGGCAGAGTGCTTATGGCTACACCTTC
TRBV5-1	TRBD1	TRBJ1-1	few	CASSLDRGPTEAFF	TGCGCCAGCAGCTTGGACAGGGGGCCCACTGAAGCTTTCTTT
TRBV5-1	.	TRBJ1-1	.	CASSLGVGSEAFF	TGCGCCAGCAGCTTGGGGGTAGGGTCTGAAGCTTTCTTT
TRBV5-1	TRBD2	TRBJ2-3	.	CASKPLAGGIADTQYF	TGCGCCAGCAAACCTCTAGCGGGGGGGATAGCAGATACGCAGTATTTT
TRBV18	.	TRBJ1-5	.	CASSQGPRDQPQHF	TGTGCCAGCTCACAAGGACCACGGGATCAGCCCCAGCATTTT